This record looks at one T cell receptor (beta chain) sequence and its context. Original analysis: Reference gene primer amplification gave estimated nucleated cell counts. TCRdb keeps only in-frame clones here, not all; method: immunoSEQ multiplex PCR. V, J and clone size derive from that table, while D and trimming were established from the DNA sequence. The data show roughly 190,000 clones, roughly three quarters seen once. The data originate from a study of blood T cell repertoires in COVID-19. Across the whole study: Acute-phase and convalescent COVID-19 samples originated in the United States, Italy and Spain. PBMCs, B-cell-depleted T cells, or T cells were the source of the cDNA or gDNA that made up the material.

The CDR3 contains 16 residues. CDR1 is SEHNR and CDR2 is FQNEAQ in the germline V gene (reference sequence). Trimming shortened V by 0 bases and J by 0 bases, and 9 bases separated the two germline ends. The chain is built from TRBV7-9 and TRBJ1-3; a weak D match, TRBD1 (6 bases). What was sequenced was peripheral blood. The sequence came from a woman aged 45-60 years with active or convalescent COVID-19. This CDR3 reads CASSLAQGHSGNTIYF. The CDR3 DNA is TGTGCCAGCAGCTTAGCCCAGGGACACTCTGGAAACACCATATATTTT.